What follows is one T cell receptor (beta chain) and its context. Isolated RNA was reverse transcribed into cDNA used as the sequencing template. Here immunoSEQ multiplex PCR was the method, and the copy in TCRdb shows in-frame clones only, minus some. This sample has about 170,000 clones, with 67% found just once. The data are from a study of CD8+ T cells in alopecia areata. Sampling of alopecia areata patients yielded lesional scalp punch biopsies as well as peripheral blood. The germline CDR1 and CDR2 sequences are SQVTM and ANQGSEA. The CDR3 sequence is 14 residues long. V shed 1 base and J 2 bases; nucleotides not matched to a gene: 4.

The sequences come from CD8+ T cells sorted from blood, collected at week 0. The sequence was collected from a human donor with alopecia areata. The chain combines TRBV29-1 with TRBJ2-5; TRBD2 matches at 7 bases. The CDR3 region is CSVEGAGEQETQYF. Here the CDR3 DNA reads TGCAGCGTTGAAGGTGCGGGGGAGCAAGAGACCCAGTACTTC. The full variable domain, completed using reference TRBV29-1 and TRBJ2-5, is SAVISQKPSRDICQRGTSLTIQCQVDSQVTMMFWYRQQPGQSLTLIATANQGSEATYESGFVIDKFPISRPNLTFSTLTVSNMSPEDSSIYLCSVEGAGEQETQYFGPGTRLLVL.